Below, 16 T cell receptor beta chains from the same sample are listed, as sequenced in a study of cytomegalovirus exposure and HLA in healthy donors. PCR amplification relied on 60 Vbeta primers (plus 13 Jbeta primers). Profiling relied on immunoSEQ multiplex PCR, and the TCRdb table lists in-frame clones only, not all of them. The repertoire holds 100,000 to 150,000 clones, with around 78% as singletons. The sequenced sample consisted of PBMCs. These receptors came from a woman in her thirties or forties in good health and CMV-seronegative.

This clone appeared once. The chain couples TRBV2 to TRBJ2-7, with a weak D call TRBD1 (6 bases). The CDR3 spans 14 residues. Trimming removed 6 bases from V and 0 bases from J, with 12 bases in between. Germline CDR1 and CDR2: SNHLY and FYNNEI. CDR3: CASSDRLYSYEQYF. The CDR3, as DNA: TGTGCCAGCAGCGACAGGTTATACTCCTACGAGCAGTACTTC.

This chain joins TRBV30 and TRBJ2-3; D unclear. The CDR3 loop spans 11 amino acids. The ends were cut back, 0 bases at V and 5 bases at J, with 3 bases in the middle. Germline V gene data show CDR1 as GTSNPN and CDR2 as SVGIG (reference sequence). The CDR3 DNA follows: TGTGCCTGGAGTGTACTAGATACGCAGTATTTT. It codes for CAWSVLDTQYF.

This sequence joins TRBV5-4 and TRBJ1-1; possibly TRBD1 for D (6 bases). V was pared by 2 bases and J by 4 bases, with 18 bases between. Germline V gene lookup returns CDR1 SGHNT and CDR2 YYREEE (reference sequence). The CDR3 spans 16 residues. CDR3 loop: CASSFPGEVVATEAFF. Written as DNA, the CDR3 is TGTGCCAGCAGCTTCCCAGGGGAAGTCGTAGCCACTGAAGCTTTCTTT. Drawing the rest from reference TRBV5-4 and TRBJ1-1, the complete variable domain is ETGVTQSPTHLIKTRGQQVTLRCSSQSGHNTVSWYQQALGQGPQFIFQYYREEENGRGNFPPRFSGLQFPNYSSELNVNALELDDSALYLCASSFPGEVVATEAFFGQGTRLTVV.

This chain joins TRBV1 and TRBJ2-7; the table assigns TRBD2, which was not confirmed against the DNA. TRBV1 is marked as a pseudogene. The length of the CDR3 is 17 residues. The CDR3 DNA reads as TGCACCAGCAGCCAAGGGGTAGCGGGAGCCCACAGGAACGAGCAGTACTTC. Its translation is CTSSQGVAGAHRNEQYF.

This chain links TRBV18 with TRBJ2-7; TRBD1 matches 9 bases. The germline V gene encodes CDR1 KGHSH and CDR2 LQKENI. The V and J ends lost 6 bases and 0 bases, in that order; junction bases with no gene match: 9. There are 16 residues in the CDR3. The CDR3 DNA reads TGTGCCAGCTCGCCTCGTCCGGGACAGGGCTCCTACGAGCAGTACTTC. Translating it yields CASSPRPGQGSYEQYF.

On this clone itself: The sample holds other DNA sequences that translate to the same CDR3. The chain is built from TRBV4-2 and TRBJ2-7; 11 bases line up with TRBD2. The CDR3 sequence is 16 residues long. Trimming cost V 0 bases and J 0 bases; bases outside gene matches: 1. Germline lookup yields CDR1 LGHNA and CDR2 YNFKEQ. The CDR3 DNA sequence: TGTGCCAGCAGCCAAGACGGGACTAGCGGCTCCTACGAGCAGTACTTC. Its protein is CASSQDGTSGSYEQYF.

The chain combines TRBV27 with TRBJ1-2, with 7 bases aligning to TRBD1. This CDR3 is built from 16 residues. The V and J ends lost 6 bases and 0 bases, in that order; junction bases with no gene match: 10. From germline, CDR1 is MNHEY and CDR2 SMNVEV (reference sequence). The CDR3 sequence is CASSIRGTETNYGYTF. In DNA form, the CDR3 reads TGTGCCAGCAGCATTCGCGGGACAGAAACTAACTATGGCTACACCTTC.

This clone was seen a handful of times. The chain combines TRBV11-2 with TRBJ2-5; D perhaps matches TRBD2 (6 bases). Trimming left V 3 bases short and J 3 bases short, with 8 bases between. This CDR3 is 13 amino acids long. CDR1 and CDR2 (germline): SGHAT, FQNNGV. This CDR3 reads CASSFGREETQYF. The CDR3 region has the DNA TGTGCCAGCAGCTTCGGGAGAGAAGAGACCCAGTACTTC.

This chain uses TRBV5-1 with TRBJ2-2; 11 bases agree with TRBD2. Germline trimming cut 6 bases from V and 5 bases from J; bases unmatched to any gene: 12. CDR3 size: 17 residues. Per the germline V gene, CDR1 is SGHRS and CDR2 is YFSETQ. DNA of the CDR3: TGCGCCAGCACCATTATAGCGGGGGGGGCCGAAACCGGGGAGCTGTTTTTT. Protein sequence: CASTIIAGGAETGELFF.

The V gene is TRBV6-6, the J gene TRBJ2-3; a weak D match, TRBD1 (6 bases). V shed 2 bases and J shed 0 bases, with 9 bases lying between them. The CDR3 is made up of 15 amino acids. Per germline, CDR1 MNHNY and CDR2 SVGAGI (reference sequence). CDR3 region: CASSYQDRSTDTQYF. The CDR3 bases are TGTGCCAGCAGTTACCAGGACAGAAGCACAGATACGCAGTATTTT.

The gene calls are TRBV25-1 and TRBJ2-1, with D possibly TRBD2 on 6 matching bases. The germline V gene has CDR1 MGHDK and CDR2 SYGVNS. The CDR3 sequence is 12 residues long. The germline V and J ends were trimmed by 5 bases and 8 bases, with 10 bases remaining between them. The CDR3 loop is CASSRTSHEQFF. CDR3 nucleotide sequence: TGTGCCAGCAGTCGAACTAGCCATGAGCAGTTCTTC.

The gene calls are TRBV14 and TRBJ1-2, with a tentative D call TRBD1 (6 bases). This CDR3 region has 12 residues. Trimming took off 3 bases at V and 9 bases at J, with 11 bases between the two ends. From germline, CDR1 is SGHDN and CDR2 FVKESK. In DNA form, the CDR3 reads TGTGCCAGCAGCCATATTGGACAGTGCTACACCTTC. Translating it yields CASSHIGQCYTF.

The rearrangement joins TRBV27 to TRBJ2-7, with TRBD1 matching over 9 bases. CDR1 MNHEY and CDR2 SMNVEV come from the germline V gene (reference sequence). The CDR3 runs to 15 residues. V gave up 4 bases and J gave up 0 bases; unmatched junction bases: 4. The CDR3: CASSSTGGGSYEQYF. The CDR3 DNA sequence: TGTGCCAGCAGTTCGACAGGGGGGGGCTCCTACGAGCAGTACTTC.

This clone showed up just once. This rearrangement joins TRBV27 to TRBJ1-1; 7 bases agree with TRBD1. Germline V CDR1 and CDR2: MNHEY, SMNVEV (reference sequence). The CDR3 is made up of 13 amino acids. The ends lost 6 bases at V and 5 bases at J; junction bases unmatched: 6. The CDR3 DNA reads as TGTGCCAGCAGGCAGGGGGGAAGGACTGAAGCTTTCTTT. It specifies CASRQGGRTEAFF.

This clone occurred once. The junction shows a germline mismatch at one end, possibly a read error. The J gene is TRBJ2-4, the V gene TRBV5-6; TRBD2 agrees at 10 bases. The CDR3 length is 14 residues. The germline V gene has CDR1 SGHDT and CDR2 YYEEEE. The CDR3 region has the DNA TGTGCCAGCAGCCTCCGGACTAGCGGAAACAGTCAGTACTTC. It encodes CASSLRTSGNSQYF.

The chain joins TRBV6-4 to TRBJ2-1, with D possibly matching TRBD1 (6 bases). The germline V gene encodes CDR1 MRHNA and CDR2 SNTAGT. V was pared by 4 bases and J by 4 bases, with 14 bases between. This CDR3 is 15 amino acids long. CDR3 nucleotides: TGTGCCAGCAGTGGTGGGACATCCCTTTACAATGAGCAGTTCTTC. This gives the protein CASSGGTSLYNEQFF.